This T cell receptor (beta chain) was recorded in a study of T and B cells in COVID-19 patients. As for the study in general: About 90% of the roughly 20 active-infection patients had comorbidities associated with unfavorable COVID-19 outcome.

BIOMED2 TRB-A/B primer pools were used in multiplex TRB PCR. TCRdb used MiXCR to reprocess the multiplex PCR reads, holding one entry per CDR3 protein. The sample holds some 1,300 distinct CDR3 sequences, about 26% seen once. From blood, roughly 250-500 ng of genomic DNA served as TRB template. This CDR3 comprises 11 residues. Trimming left V 4 bases short and J 9 bases short, with 6 bases between. Germline V CDR1 and CDR2: SEHNR, FQNEAQ (reference sequence). The clonotype was recovered from a human donor with active COVID-19. Sequencing was carried out using blood. This chain uses TRBV7-9 with TRBJ2-2; D remains ambiguous. The CDR3 loop reads CASSSSRELFF. The CDR3 nucleotides are TGTGCCAGCAGCTCTTCGAGGGAGCTGTTTTTT.